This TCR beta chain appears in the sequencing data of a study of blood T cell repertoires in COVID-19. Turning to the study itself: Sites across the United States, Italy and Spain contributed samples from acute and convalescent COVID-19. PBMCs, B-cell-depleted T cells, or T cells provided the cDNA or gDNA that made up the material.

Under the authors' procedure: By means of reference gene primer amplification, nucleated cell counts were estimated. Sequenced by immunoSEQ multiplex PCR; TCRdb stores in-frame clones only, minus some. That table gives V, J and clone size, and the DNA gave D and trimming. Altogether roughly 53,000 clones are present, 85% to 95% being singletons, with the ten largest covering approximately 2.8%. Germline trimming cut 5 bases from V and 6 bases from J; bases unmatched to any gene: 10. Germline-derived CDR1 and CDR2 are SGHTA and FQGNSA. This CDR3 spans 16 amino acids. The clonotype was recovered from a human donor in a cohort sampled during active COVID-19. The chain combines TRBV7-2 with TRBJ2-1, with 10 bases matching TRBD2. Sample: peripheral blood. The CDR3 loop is CASSPPLAGDPNEQFF. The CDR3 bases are TGTGCCAGCAGCCCCCCTCTAGCGGGAGACCCCAATGAGCAGTTCTTC.